The rows below give T cell receptor beta chains drawn from one sample of a study of blood T cell repertoires in COVID-19. Using immunoSEQ multiplex PCR, the repertoire was profiled, and TCRdb retains in-frame clones only, with some absent. The data contain some 390,000 clones, around 91% of them singletons. The specimen was peripheral blood. These receptors all stem from a woman between 40 and 55 years old with COVID-19, enrolled during active disease. Both conserved end residues are part of each CDR3. The D gene is left open where the match is weak. The size entry is marked missing in some rows and otherwise reads once, few, many or a size class.

.	TRBV21-1	TRBJ2-4	.	TGTGCCAGCAGCACAGGGGATGGGAGTTGGACCAAAAACATTCAGTACTTC	CASSTGDGSWTKNIQYF
.	TRBV6-6	TRBJ1-1	.	TGTGCCAGCAGTGCGGACACTGAAGCTTTCTTT	CASSADTEAFF
.	TRBV18	TRBJ1-6	.	TGTGCCAGCTCACCACCAGGGGGTTTGGATTCACCCCTCCACTTT	CASSPPGGLDSPLHF
once	TRBV7-2	TRBJ1-1	.	TGTGCCAGCAGCTTAACAGTAACCGCTGAAGCTTTCTTT	CASSLTVTAEAFF
.	TRBV15	TRBJ2-5	TRBD2	TGTGCCACCAGCAGAGATCCGGGAGCTCAACTAGCGACCCAGACCCAGTACTTC	CATSRDPGAQLATQTQYF
.	TRBV4-3	TRBJ1-3	.	TGCGCCAGCAGCCAATCCAGGGGACAATACTCTGGAAACACCATATATTTT	CASSQSRGQYSGNTIYF
.	TRBV4-1	TRBJ1-5	.	TGCGCCAGCAGCCAAGTTACCGGCCGGGATCAGCCCCAGCATTTT	CASSQVTGRDQPQHF
.	TRBV19	TRBJ1-6	.	TGTGCCAGTAGCGACGCACCGGGACTGTATAATTCACCCCTCCACTTT	CASSDAPGLYNSPLHF
.	TRBV28	TRBJ1-3	.	TGTGCCAGCACACGGTCTGGAAACACCATATATTTT	CASTRSGNTIYF
.	TRBV28	TRBJ2-7	.	TGTGCCAGCAGTTTATACCAGGGGAACTACGAGCAGTACTTC	CASSLYQGNYEQYF
.	TRBV7-2	TRBJ1-1	TRBD1	TGTGCCAGCAGCGCCCAGTGGCGACAGGGGAACATGAACACTGAAGCTTTCTTT	CASSAQWRQGNMNTEAFF
.	TRBV12-3/TRBV12-4	TRBJ1-2	.	TGTGCCAGCAGCTACAGGGCCTATGGCTACACCTTC	CASSYRAYGYTF
.	TRBV3-1/TRBV3-2	TRBJ1-1	.	TGTGCCAGCAGCCAAATAGCCGTCTCCACTGAAGCTTTCTTT	CASSQIAVSTEAFF
.	TRBV5-6	TRBJ2-2	.	TGTGCCAGCAGCTTGCTCCCGAACACCGGGGAGCTGTTTTTT	CASSLLPNTGELFF
.	TRBV27	TRBJ2-2	TRBD1	TGTGCCAGCAGTTTAGTGAAATTCCAGGGGGCTACCGGGGAGCTGTTTTTT	CASSLVKFQGATGELFF
.	TRBV12-2	TRBJ1-5	.	TGTGCAAGTCGCTGCCGGACAGGCCTGCACAATCAGCCCCAGCATTTT	CASRCRTGLHNQPQHF
.	TRBV19	TRBJ1-1	.	TGTGCCAGTAGTCCCCCGGTACCCACTGAAGCTTTCTTT	CASSPPVPTEAFF
.	TRBV28	TRBJ2-7	TRBD2	TGTGCCAGCAGTTTGCGGGAGGACGAGCAGTACTTC	CASSLREDEQYF
few	TRBV9	TRBJ2-1	TRBD2	TGTGCCAGCAGCCTTCATCCGGGACTAGCGGGAGGTTACCCGAATGAGCAGTTCTTC	CASSLHPGLAGGYPNEQFF
.	TRBV6-6	TRBJ2-1	TRBD1	TGTGCCAGCACACGGACAGGAGTATACAATGAGCAGTTCTTC	CASTRTGVYNEQFF
.	TRBV9	TRBJ1-1	TRBD1	TGTGCCAGCAGCGTAGGGGGACAGGGGAACACTGAAGCTTTCTTT	CASSVGGQGNTEAFF
.	TRBV6-5	TRBJ2-5	TRBD1	TGTGCCAGCAGTTACCGGGCCAGGGGGCAAGAGACCCAGTACTTC	CASSYRARGQETQYF
.	TRBV2	TRBJ1-1	TRBD1	TGTGCCAGCAGTGAAGTCAGGGGGGTAGGAACTGAAGCTTTCTTT	CASSEVRGVGTEAFF
.	TRBV6-6	TRBJ2-7	TRBD2	TGTGCCAGCAGTTATATATTAGCGGGGGACGAGCAGTACTTC	CASSYILAGDEQYF
.	TRBV7-6	TRBJ1-2	TRBD1	TGTGCCAGCAGCTCGTCCGGGACAGGCAACTATGGCTACACCTTC	CASSSSGTGNYGYTF
.	TRBV3-1/TRBV3-2	TRBJ2-2	.	TGTGCCAGCAGCCAAGCGGGCGGGGCGAACACCGGGGAGCTGTTTTTT	CASSQAGGANTGELFF
once	TRBV7-2	TRBJ1-2	TRBD1	TGTGCCAGCAGAAGAGACAGGGCTAACTATGGCTACACCTTC	CASRRDRANYGYTF
.	TRBV3-1/TRBV3-2	TRBJ2-5	TRBD2	TGTGCCAGCAGCCAAGATGAGGGACTAGCGGGAGTTTTCGGAGAGACCCAGTACTTC	CASSQDEGLAGVFGETQYF
few	TRBV2	TRBJ1-6	.	TGTGCCAGCAGTGAGGGCAGGGTCCATTCACCCCTCCACTTT	CASSEGRVHSPLHF
.	TRBV6-5	TRBJ1-1	.	TGTGCCAGCAGGCCGACAGTGAACACTGAAGCTTTCTTT	CASRPTVNTEAFF
.	TRBV30	TRBJ1-5	TRBD1	TGTGCCTGGAGTGTACAGGGACAGGTAAATCAGCCCCAGCATTTT	CAWSVQGQVNQPQHF
.	TRBV19	TRBJ2-2	TRBD1	TGTGCCAGTAGACAGGGGGCTGGCACCGGGGAGCTGTTTTTT	CASRQGAGTGELFF
.	TRBV27	TRBJ2-2	TRBD1	TGTGCCAGCAGTCTATCCCCCTCGACAGGGGGCGTAGGCACCGGGGAGCTGTTTTTT	CASSLSPSTGGVGTGELFF
.	TRBV20-1	TRBJ1-5	.	TGCAGTGCTAGAGGGGGGGGGCCCCAGCATTTT	CSARGGGPQHF
once	TRBV10-3	TRBJ1-6	TRBD1	TGTGCCATCAGTGAAAGGACAGGGGATAATTCACCCCTCCACTTT	CAISERTGDNSPLHF
.	TRBV27	TRBJ1-5	.	TGTGCCAGCAGTTCATTGAATCAGCCCCAGCATTTT	CASSSLNQPQHF
.	TRBV20-1	TRBJ1-5	.	TGCAGTGCTAGTCCGGTCAGGGTCAGGAATCAGCCCCAGCATTTT	CSASPVRVRNQPQHF
.	TRBV24-1	TRBJ1-3	.	TGTGCCACCAGTGACTCTAGGGGGTCCGGAAACACCATATATTTT	CATSDSRGSGNTIYF
.	TRBV28	TRBJ1-4	.	TGTGCCAGCAGCTGGCAGGTCAGGGATGAAAAACTGTTTTTT	CASSWQVRDEKLFF
few	TRBV6-1	TRBJ2-5	TRBD2	TGTGCCAGCAGTGAAAGTATTAGCGGGTACCAAGAGACCCAGTACTTC	CASSESISGYQETQYF
once	TRBV5-4	TRBJ1-4	TRBD1	TGTGCCAGCAGCTTGAAGGGGGCAGGAACTAATGAAAAACTGTTTTTT	CASSLKGAGTNEKLFF
.	TRBV12-1	TRBJ2-1	.	TGTGCCAATTCTAGCGGGGGCAATGAGCAGTTCTTC	CANSSGGNEQFF
.	TRBV3-1/TRBV3-2	TRBJ1-1	TRBD1	TGTGCCAGCAGCTTACGACAGGGTTGGATCGCTGAAGCTTTCTTT	CASSLRQGWIAEAFF
.	TRBV6-2/TRBV6-3	TRBJ2-5	.	TGTGCCAGCAGTTACTCGAGGATGTACCAAGAGACCCAGTACTTC	CASSYSRMYQETQYF
.	TRBV5-1	TRBJ1-2	TRBD1	TGCGCCAGCAGCTTGGCCGGGACAGGCGGAGGCTACACCTTC	CASSLAGTGGGYTF
.	TRBV28	TRBJ2-7	.	TGTGCCAGCTGGTCTCAGTTCGAGCAGTACTTC	CASWSQFEQYF
.	TRBV9	TRBJ2-1	TRBD1	TGTGCCAGCAGCCCAGGGGGACAGGGTGCGAATGAGCAGTTCTTC	CASSPGGQGANEQFF
.	TRBV6-4	TRBJ2-7	TRBD2	TGTGCCAGCAGTGACTCGATGTCTAGCGGGGACCCCCGGGACCTTTGTAGCTCCTACGAGCAGTACTTC	CASSDSMSSGDPRDLCSSYEQYF
.	TRBV28	TRBJ1-1	.	TGTGCCAGCAGTTTGGGCAGGAACACTGAAGCTTTCTTT	CASSLGRNTEAFF
.	TRBV4-1	TRBJ2-1	.	TGCGCCAGCAGCCAAGCACTTAGGGACTCCCGTATCAATGAGCAGTTCTTC	CASSQALRDSRINEQFF